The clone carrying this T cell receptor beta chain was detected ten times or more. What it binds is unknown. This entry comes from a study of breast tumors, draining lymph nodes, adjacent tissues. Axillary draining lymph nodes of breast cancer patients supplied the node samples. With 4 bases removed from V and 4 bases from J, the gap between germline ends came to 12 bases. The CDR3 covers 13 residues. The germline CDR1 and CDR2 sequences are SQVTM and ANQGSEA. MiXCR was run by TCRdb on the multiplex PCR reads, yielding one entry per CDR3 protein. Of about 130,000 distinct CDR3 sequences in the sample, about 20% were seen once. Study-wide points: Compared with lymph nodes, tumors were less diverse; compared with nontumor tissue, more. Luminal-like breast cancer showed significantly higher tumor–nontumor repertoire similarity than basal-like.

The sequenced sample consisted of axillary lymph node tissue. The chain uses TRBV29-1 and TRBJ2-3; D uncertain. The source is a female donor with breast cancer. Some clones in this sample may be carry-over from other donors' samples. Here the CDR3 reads CSVVPQIADTQYF. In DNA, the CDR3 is TGCAGCGTTGTGCCCCAAATAGCAGATACGCAGTATTTT.